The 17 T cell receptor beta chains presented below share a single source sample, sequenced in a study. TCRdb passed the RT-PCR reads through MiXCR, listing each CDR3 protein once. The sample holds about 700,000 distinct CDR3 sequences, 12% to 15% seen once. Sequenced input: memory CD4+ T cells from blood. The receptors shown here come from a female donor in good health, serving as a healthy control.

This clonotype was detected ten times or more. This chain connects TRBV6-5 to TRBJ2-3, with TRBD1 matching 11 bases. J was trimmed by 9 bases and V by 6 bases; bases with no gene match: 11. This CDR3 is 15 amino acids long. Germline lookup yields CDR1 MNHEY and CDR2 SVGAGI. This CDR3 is CASSDGGQGAKTQYF. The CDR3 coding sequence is TGTGCCAGCAGCGACGGAGGACAGGGGGCAAAAACGCAGTATTTT.

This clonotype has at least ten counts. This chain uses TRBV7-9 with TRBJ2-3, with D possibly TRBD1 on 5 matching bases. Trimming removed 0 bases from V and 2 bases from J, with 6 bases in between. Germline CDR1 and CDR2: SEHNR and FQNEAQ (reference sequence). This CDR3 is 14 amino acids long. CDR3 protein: CASSLAGPTDTQYF. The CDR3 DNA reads TGTGCCAGCAGCTTAGCGGGGCCCACAGATACGCAGTATTTT.

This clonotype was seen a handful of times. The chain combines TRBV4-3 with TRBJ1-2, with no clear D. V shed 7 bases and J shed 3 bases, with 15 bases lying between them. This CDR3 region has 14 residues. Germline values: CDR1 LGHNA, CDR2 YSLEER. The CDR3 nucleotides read TGCGCCAGCACCCGTTCTAGGTCTTACTATGGCTACACCTTC. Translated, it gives CASTRSRSYYGYTF.

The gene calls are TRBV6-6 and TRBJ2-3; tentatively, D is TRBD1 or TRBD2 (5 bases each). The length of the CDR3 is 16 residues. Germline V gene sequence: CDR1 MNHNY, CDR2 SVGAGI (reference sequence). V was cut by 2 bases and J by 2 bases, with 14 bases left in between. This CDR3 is CASSYGGLGHTDTQYF. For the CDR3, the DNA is TGTGCCAGCAGTTACGGGGGTCTCGGACACACAGATACGCAGTATTTT.

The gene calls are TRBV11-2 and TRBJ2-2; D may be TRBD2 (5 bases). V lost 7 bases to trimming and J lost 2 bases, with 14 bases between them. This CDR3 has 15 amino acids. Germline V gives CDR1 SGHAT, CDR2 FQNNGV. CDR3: CASTDRGSNTGELFF. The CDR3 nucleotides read TGTGCCAGCACCGACCGGGGATCTAACACCGGGGAGCTGTTTTTT.

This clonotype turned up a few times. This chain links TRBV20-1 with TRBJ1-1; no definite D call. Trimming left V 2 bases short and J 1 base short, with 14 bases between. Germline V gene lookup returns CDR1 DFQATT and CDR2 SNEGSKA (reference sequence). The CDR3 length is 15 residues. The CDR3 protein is CSARNGLGPNTEAFF. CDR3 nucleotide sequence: TGCAGTGCTAGAAATGGTCTAGGACCGAACACTGAAGCTTTCTTT.

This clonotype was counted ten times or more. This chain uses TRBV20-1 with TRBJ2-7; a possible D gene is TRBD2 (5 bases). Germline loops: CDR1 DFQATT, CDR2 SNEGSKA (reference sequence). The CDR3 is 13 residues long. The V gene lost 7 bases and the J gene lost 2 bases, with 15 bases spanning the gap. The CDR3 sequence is CSGTGNTAYEQYF. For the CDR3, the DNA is TGCAGTGGAACGGGGAACACCGCCTACGAGCAGTACTTC.

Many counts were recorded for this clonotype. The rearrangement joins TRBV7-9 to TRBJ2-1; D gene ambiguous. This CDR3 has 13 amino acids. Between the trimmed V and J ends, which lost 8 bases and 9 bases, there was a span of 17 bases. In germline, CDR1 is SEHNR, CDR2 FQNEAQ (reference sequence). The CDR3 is CASCLQNNPEQFF. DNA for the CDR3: TGTGCCAGCTGTCTCCAGAACAATCCTGAGCAGTTCTTC.

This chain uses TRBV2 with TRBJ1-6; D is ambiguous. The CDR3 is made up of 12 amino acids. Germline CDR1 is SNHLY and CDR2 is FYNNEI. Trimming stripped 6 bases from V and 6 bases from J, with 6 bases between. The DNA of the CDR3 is TGTGCCAGCAGGGACGCTAATTCACCCCTCCACTTT. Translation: CASRDANSPLHF.

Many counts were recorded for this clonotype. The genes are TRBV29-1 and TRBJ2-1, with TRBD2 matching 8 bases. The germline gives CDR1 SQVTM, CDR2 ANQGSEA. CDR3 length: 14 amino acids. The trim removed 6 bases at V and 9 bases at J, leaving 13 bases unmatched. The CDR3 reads CSVPGGAGRGEQFF. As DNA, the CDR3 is TGCAGCGTCCCTGGAGGGGCCGGGAGGGGTGAGCAGTTCTTC.

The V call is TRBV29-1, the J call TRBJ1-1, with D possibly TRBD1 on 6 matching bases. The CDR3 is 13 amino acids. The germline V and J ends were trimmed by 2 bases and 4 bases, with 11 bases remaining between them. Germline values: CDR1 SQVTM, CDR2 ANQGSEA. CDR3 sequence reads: CSVENVGGTEAFF. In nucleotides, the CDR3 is TGCAGCGTTGAAAACGTAGGGGGCACTGAAGCTTTCTTT.

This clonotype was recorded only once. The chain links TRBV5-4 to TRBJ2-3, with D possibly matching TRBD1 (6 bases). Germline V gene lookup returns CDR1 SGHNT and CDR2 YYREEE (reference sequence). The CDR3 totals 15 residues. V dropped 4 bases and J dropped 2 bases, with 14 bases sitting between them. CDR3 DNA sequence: TGTGCCAGCAGCCCCACAGGGACGAACACAGATACGCAGTATTTT. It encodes CASSPTGTNTDTQYF. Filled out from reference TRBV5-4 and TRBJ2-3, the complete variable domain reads ETGVTQSPTHLIKTRGQQVTLRCSSQSGHNTVSWYQQALGQGPQFIFQYYREEENGRGNFPPRFSGLQFPNYSSELNVNALELDDSALYLCASSPTGTNTDTQYFGPGTRLTVL.

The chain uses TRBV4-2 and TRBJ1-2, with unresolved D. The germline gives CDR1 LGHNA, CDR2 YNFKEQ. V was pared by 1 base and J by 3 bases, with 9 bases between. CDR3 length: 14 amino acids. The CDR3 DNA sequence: TGTGCCAGCAGCCAAGTCGGCCAGGACTATGGCTACACCTTC. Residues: CASSQVGQDYGYTF.

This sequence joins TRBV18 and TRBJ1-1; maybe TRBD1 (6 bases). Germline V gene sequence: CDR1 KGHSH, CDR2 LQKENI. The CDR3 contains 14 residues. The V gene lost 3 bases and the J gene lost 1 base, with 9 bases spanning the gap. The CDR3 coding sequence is TGTGCCAGCTCACCCACACAGGGGAACACTGAAGCTTTCTTT. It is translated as CASSPTQGNTEAFF.

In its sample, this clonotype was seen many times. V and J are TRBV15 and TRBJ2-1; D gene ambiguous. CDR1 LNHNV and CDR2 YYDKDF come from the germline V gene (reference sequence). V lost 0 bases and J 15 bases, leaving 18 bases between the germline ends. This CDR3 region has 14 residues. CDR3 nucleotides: TGTGCCACCAGCAGAGATCGATTTTCTGGCGTGCCGTTCTTC. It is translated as CATSRDRFSGVPFF.

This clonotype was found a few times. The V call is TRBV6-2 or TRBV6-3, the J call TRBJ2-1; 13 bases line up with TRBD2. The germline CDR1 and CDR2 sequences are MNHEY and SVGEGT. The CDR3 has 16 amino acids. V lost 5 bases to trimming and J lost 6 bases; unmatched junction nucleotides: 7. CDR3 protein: CASSGGLAGVVNEQFF. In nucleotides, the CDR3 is TGTGCCAGCAGTGGAGGACTAGCGGGAGTGGTCAATGAGCAGTTCTTC.

The DNA for the CDR3 is TGTGCCAGCCGGGACCTAGGGGACACTGAAGCTTTCTTT. It encodes CASRDLGDTEAFF. V and J are TRBV6-1 and TRBJ1-1; weak D call: TRBD1 (5 bases). With 8 bases removed from V and 3 bases from J, the gap between germline ends came to 13 bases. The CDR3 loop spans 13 amino acids. CDR1 MNHNS and CDR2 SASEGT come from the germline V gene.